Below are 15 T cell receptor beta chains sequenced from a single sample in a study of blood T cell repertoires in COVID-19. Only in-frame clones appear in the TCRdb table, and some are missing; sequencing was by immunoSEQ multiplex PCR. The repertoire holds under 200,000 clones, with 85% to 90% as singletons. Sequencing input: peripheral blood. Receptor source: a man aged 35 to 55 with active or convalescent COVID-19.

The chain combines TRBV6-4 with TRBJ2-1; TRBD2 matches 11 bases. There are 15 residues in the CDR3. Germline V gene data show CDR1 as MRHNA and CDR2 as SNTAGT. The J segment lost 6 bases and the V segment lost 0 bases, leaving 1 base of the junction unmatched. CDR3 bases: TGTGCCAGCAGTGACTCAACTAGCGGGAGCAATGAGCAGTTCTTC. Protein: CASSDSTSGSNEQFF.

This rearrangement joins TRBV7-2 to TRBJ2-2; the match to TRBD1 covers 8 bases. The J segment lost 5 bases and the V segment lost 10 bases, leaving 6 bases of the junction unmatched. The CDR3 sequence is 13 residues long. The germline CDR1 and CDR2 sequences are SGHTA and FQGNSA. The CDR3 sequence is CATRTGPTGELFF. The CDR3 DNA reads as TGTGCCACCCGGACAGGGCCGACCGGGGAGCTGTTTTTT.

V and J are TRBV25-1 and TRBJ2-3; the D gene is possibly TRBD2 (7 bases). Trimming removed 1 base at V and 2 bases at J, with 19 bases between. The CDR3 loop spans 18 amino acids. The germline V gene encodes CDR1 MGHDK and CDR2 SYGVNS. The CDR3 bases are TGTGCCAGCAGTGAATGGGGGCGCGGAGCGGGGATCACAGATACGCAGTATTTT. The encoded protein is CASSEWGRGAGITDTQYF.

The genes are TRBV5-1 and TRBJ1-1; 7 positions agree with TRBD1. CDR1 and CDR2 (germline): SGHRS, YFSETQ. J was trimmed by 0 bases and V by 0 bases; bases with no gene match: 2. The CDR3 is 15 amino acids. CDR3: CASSLEGQMNTEAFF. The CDR3 DNA reads TGCGCCAGCAGCTTGGAGGGACAGATGAACACTGAAGCTTTCTTT.

CDR3 DNA sequence: TGTGCCAGCAGCTTGCCCTTAACAGCAACTAATGAAAAACTGTTTTTT. As protein: CASSLPLTATNEKLFF. V gene TRBV5-8 combines with J gene TRBJ1-4; D gene uncertain. The CDR3 runs to 16 residues. Germline CDR1 reads SGHTS; CDR2 reads YDEGEE. Deletions cut 1 base from V and 0 bases from J, with 10 bases between. Complete variable domain (other parts from reference TRBV5-8 and TRBJ1-4): EAGVTQSPTHLIKTRGQQATLRCSPISGHTSVYWYQQALGLGLQFLLWYDEGEERNRGNFPPRFSGRQFPNYSSELNVNALELEDSALYLCASSLPLTATNEKLFFGSGTQLSVL.

The chain is built from TRBV15 and TRBJ1-1; D might be TRBD1 (5 bases). CDR3 length: 15 amino acids. The germline V gene encodes CDR1 LNHNV and CDR2 YYDKDF (reference sequence). The V and J ends lost 1 base and 5 bases respectively, with 14 bases between them. CDR3 coding DNA: TGTGCCACCAGCAGAGGGCAGGGTGTTGTTACTGAAGCTTTCTTT. Protein product: CATSRGQGVVTEAFF.

This rearrangement joins TRBV6-5 to TRBJ2-2, with a tentative D call TRBD1 (6 bases). CDR1 and CDR2 (germline): MNHEY, SVGAGI. CDR3 length equals 14 residues. V gave up 11 bases and J gave up 1 base, with 14 bases separating them. In nucleotides, the CDR3 is TGTGCCTGCCAGGGGCACCTGAACACCGGGGAGCTGTTTTTT. Amino acid sequence: CACQGHLNTGELFF.

For this clone: The same CDR3 is also encoded by other DNA sequences in this sample. This chain uses TRBV6-5 with TRBJ1-4; the match to TRBD1 covers 8 bases. Losses at the gene ends were 0 bases for V and 8 bases for J; bases not matched to a gene: 2. Looked up from germline, CDR1 is MNHEY and CDR2 is SVGAGI. The CDR3 is 14 residues long. CDR3 loop: CASSYSPGGEKLFF. DNA for the CDR3: TGTGCCAGCAGTTACTCACCAGGGGGCGAAAAACTGTTTTTT.

The V and J genes are TRBV5-1 and TRBJ1-1, with no clear D. The V and J ends lost 4 bases and 1 base respectively, with 14 bases between them. Germline CDR1 reads SGHRS; CDR2 reads YFSETQ. This CDR3 has 15 amino acids. CDR3 nucleotide sequence: TGCGCCAGCAGCCGAAGTGGACGGGAGAACACTGAAGCTTTCTTT. This encodes CASSRSGRENTEAFF. The full variable domain, in which reference TRBV5-1 and TRBJ1-1 provide the parts outside the CDR3, is KAGVTQTPRYLIKTRGQQVTLSCSPISGHRSVSWYQQTPGQGLQFLFEYFSETQRNKGNFPGRFSGRQFSNSRSEMNVSTLELGDSALYLCASSRSGRENTEAFFGQGTRLTVV.

This clone was counted once. Here the CDR3 reads CASSLVGLFGISNQPQHF. CDR3 nucleotides: TGTGCCAGCAGCTTAGTAGGACTCTTTGGAATTAGCAATCAGCCCCAGCATTTT. The chain links TRBV7-9 to TRBJ1-5; D remains unclear. V shed 1 base and J shed 0 bases, with 16 bases lying between them. Per germline, CDR1 SEHNR and CDR2 FQNEAQ (reference sequence). This CDR3 comprises 18 residues.

The chain uses TRBV28 and TRBJ2-7; TRBD2 might be the D (5 bases). Germline CDR1 MDHEN, CDR2 SYDVKM. Between the trimmed V and J ends, which lost 1 base and 5 bases, there was a span of 9 bases. The CDR3 runs to 13 residues. The CDR3 loop is CASSLLGSNEQYF. CDR3 nucleotides: TGTGCCAGCAGTTTATTAGGGAGTAACGAGCAGTACTTC.

The rearrangement uses TRBV7-8 and TRBJ2-7; 7 bases fit TRBD1. Germline V gives CDR1 SGHVS, CDR2 FQNEAQ. The CDR3 sequence is 14 residues long. V lost 5 bases to trimming and J lost 2 bases; unmatched junction nucleotides: 6. The CDR3 bases are TGTGCCAGCAGCCCACCCAGGGGGACCTACGAGCAGTACTTC. This encodes CASSPPRGTYEQYF.

This clone was counted a few times. This rearrangement joins TRBV5-5 to TRBJ1-5; 11 nucleotides match TRBD1. The CDR3 extends over 18 amino acids. Germline CDR1 is SGHKS and CDR2 is YYEKEE (reference sequence). V lost 0 bases to trimming and J lost 1 base; unmatched junction nucleotides: 6. The CDR3 loop is CASSLGTGGDTSNQPQHF. CDR3 bases: TGTGCCAGCAGCTTGGGGACAGGGGGCGATACCAGCAATCAGCCCCAGCATTTT.

The rearrangement links TRBV4-1 to TRBJ2-6; D unclear. The CDR3 has 16 residues. Germline values: CDR1 MGHRA, CDR2 YSYEKL. V lost 2 bases and J 0 bases, leaving 8 bases between the germline ends. In DNA, the CDR3 is TGCGCCAGCAGCCAACCCGCCAGCTCTGGGGCCAACGTCCTGACTTTC. Residues: CASSQPASSGANVLTF.

The rearrangement joins TRBV30 to TRBJ2-7; TRBD1 might be the D (5 bases). The length of the CDR3 is 14 residues. The V and J ends lost 3 bases and 0 bases respectively, with 12 bases between them. In germline, CDR1 is GTSNPN, CDR2 SVGIG (reference sequence). CDR3 DNA sequence: TGTGCCTGGAGCCGTTGGCAGGGCTCCTACGAGCAGTACTTC. This gives the protein CAWSRWQGSYEQYF.